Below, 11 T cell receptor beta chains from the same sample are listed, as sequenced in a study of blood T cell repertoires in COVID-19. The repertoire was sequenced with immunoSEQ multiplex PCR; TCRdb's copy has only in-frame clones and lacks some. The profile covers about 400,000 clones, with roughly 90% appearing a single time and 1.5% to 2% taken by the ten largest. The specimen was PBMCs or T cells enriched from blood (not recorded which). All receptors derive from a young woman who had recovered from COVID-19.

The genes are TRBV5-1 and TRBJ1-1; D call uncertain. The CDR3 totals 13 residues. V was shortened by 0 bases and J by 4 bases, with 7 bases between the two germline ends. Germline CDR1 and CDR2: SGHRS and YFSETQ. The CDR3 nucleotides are TGCGCCAGCAGCTTGGAATTCCTCACTGAAGCTTTCTTT. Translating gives CASSLEFLTEAFF.

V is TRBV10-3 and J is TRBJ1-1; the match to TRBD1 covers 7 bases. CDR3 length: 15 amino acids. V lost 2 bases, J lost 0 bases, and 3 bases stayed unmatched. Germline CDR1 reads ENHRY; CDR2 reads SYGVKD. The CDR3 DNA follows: TGTGCCATCAGTGAGCTGGGACAGATGAACACTGAAGCTTTCTTT. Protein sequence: CAISELGQMNTEAFF.

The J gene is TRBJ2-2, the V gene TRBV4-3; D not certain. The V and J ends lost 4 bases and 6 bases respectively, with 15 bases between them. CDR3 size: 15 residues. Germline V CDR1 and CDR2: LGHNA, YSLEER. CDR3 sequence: CASSPRVLGAGELFF. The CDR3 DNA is TGCGCCAGCAGCCCAAGAGTGTTGGGCGCCGGGGAGCTGTTTTTT.

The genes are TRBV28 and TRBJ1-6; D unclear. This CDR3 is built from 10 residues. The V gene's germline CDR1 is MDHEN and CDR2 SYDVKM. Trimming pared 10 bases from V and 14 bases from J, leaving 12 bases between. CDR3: CATRRSSLHF. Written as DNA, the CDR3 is TGTGCCACCAGGCGGTCATCCCTCCACTTT.

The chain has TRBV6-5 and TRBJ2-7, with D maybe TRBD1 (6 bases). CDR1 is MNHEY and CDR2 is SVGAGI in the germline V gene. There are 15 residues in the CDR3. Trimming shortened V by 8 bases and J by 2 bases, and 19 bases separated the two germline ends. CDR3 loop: CASGPTGTSTYEQYF. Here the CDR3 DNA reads TGTGCCAGCGGGCCCACCGGGACATCAACCTACGAGCAGTACTTC.

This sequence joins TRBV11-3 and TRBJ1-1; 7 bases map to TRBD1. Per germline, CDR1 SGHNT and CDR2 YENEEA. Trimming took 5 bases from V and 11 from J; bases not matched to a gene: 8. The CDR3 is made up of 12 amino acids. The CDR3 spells CASSAEQGRAFF. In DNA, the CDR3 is TGTGCCAGCAGCGCCGAACAGGGGAGGGCTTTCTTT.

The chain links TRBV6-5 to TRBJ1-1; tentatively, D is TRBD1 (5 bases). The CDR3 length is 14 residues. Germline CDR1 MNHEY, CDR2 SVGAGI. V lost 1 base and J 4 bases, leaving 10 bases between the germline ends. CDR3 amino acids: CASSYFERGTEAFF. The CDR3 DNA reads TGTGCCAGCAGTTACTTTGAAAGGGGCACTGAAGCTTTCTTT.

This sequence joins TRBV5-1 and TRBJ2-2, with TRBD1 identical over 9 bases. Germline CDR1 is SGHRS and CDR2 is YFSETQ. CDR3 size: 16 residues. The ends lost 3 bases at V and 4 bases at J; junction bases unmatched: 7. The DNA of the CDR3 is TGCGCCAGCAGCTCGCCGGGACAGGGATTCACCGGGGAGCTGTTTTTT. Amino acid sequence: CASSSPGQGFTGELFF.

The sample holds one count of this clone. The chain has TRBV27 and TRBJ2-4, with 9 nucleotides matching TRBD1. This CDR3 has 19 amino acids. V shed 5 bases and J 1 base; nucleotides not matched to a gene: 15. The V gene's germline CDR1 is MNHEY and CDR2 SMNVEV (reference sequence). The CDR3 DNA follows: TGTGCCAGCAGTGGTTGGGGAGGACAGGGGAAATCGGCCAAAAACATTCAGTACTTC. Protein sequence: CASSGWGGQGKSAKNIQYF.

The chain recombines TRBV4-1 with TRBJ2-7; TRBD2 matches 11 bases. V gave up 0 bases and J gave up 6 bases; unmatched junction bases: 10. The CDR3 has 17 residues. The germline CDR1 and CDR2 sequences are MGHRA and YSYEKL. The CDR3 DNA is TGCGCCAGCAGCCAAGATGTAACGACTAGCGGGATAGGCGAGCAGTACTTC. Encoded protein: CASSQDVTTSGIGEQYF.

CDR3 residues: CASSVQPGQGFYEQYF. CDR3 DNA sequence: TGTGCCAGCAGCGTTCAACCGGGACAGGGTTTTTACGAGCAGTACTTC. The V call is TRBV7-9, the J call TRBJ2-7, with TRBD1 matching over 9 bases. The CDR3 contains 16 residues. The junction had 12 bases not matched to a gene; V was cut back by 5 bases and J by 4 bases. Germline CDR1 SEHNR, CDR2 FQNEAQ (reference sequence).